A single sample is the source of the 20 T cell receptor beta chains below, sequenced in a study of blood T cell repertoires in COVID-19. The method was immunoSEQ multiplex PCR; TCRdb's version includes in-frame clones alone and lacks a portion of them. This sample has some 290,000 clones, with about 88% found just once. Sample: peripheral blood. Receptors originate from a woman between 25 and 40 years old with COVID-19, enrolled during active disease.

The chain uses TRBV3-1 (or the pseudogene TRBV3-2) and TRBJ2-7, with 12 bases fitting TRBD2. In germline, CDR1 is LGHDT, CDR2 YNNKEL (reference sequence). V gave up 8 bases and J gave up 5 bases; unmatched junction bases: 4. The CDR3 length is 13 residues. DNA of the CDR3: TGTGCCAGCCGTCGACTAGCGGGAGACGAGCAGTACTTC. Translated, it gives CASRRLAGDEQYF.

This chain uses TRBV7-2 with TRBJ2-1, with 10 nucleotides matching TRBD2. The CDR3 is 17 amino acids. Germline assignment: CDR1 SGHTA and CDR2 FQGNSA. With V trimmed by 2 bases and J by 9 bases, 13 bases remained unmatched. In nucleotides, the CDR3 is TGTGCCAGCAGCTTACGGCTAGCGGGAGCCAGGGGTAGTGAGCAGTTCTTC. Translating gives CASSLRLAGARGSEQFF. Drawing the rest from reference TRBV7-2 and TRBJ2-1, the complete variable domain is GAGVSQSPSNKVTEKGKDVELRCDPISGHTALYWYRQSLGQGLEFLIYFQGNSAPDKSGLPSDRFSAERTGGSVSTLTIQRTQQEDSAVYLCASSLRLAGARGSEQFFGPGTRLTVL.

This clone occurred a few times. This sequence joins TRBV5-5 and TRBJ1-3; D gene uncertain. The germline V gene encodes CDR1 SGHKS and CDR2 YYEKEE (reference sequence). The CDR3 length is 16 residues. V dropped 4 bases and J dropped 2 bases, with 16 bases sitting between them. CDR3 DNA sequence: TGTGCCAGCAGCCCGGGCGGGTCGGCGACTGGAAACACCATATATTTT. Protein: CASSPGGSATGNTIYF.

The chain is built from TRBV9 and TRBJ2-1; D is perhaps TRBD2 (6 bases). Germline CDR1 reads SGDLS; CDR2 reads YYNGEE. This CDR3 has 17 amino acids. Trimming removed 4 bases at V and 2 bases at J, with 19 bases between. The CDR3 loop is CASSLHGERATYNEQFF. The CDR3 nucleotides read TGTGCCAGCAGCCTTCATGGGGAGCGGGCCACCTACAATGAGCAGTTCTTC.

The V call is TRBV19, the J call TRBJ1-2, with 10 nucleotides matching TRBD1. The V gene's germline CDR1 is LNHDA and CDR2 SQIVND (reference sequence). J lost 6 bases, V lost 7 bases, and 8 bases had no gene match. CDR3 length: 14 residues. The CDR3 DNA reads as TGTGCCAGTACCCTGGGACAGGGGAGGAATGGCTACACCTTC. This sequence encodes CASTLGQGRNGYTF.

The chain uses TRBV2 and TRBJ1-1; 8 nucleotides align to TRBD1. The CDR3 consists of 13 residues. The germline gives CDR1 SNHLY, CDR2 FYNNEI. Unmatched junction bases numbered 6, after V lost 4 bases and J lost 8 bases. The CDR3: CASSARQGTEAFF. CDR3 coding DNA: TGTGCCAGCAGTGCCCGACAGGGGACGGAAGCTTTCTTT.

The chain recombines TRBV30 with TRBJ2-2; TRBD2 matches 14 bases. The junction had 6 bases not matched to a gene; V was cut back by 8 bases and J by 7 bases. The CDR3 contains 14 residues. Per the germline V gene, CDR1 is GTSNPN and CDR2 is SVGIG (reference sequence). The CDR3 spells CARRLAGGGGELFF. CDR3 nucleotide sequence: TGTGCCCGTCGACTAGCGGGAGGGGGCGGGGAGCTGTTTTTT.

As to this clone: A much larger clone sits a single nucleotide away, making a read error possible. The chain combines TRBV5-4 with TRBJ2-1; 14 nucleotides line up with TRBD2. The CDR3 sequence is 15 residues long. With V trimmed by 4 bases and J by 6 bases, 3 bases remained unmatched. Germline loops: CDR1 SGHNT, CDR2 YYREEE (reference sequence). CDR3 DNA sequence: TGTGCCAGCAGCCGGGGACTAGCGGGAGCCAATGAGCAGTTCTTC. It codes for CASSRGLAGANEQFF.

The chain couples TRBV18 to TRBJ1-1; tentatively, D is TRBD1 (5 bases). This CDR3 contains 15 residues. Deletions cut 5 bases from V and 1 base from J, with 14 bases between. In germline, CDR1 is KGHSH, CDR2 LQKENI. CDR3 residues: CASSSGGTGNTEAFF. The CDR3, as DNA: TGTGCCAGCTCATCGGGCGGGACGGGGAACACTGAAGCTTTCTTT.

The chain has TRBV21-1 and TRBJ2-1; TRBD2 is the table's D call and was not checked against the DNA. TRBV21-1 is listed as a pseudogene. The length of the CDR3 is 16 residues. The CDR3 region is CASSKAEAGGYNEQFF. Here the CDR3 DNA reads TGTGCCAGCAGCAAAGCGGAAGCGGGAGGTTACAATGAGCAGTTCTTC.

V and J are TRBV6-1 and TRBJ2-7; TRBD1 matches at 8 bases. CDR1 and CDR2 (germline): MNHNS, SASEGT. CDR3 length equals 13 residues. V was pared by 2 bases and J by 4 bases, with 1 base of the junction left unmatched. The CDR3 DNA sequence: TGTGCCAGCAGTGAATGGACAGGGTACGAGCAGTACTTC. Its translation is CASSEWTGYEQYF.

This rearrangement joins TRBV10-3 to TRBJ1-3; D ambiguous. V was pared by 4 bases and J by 2 bases, with 3 bases between. This CDR3 contains 12 residues. From germline, CDR1 is ENHRY and CDR2 SYGVKD. The CDR3 bases are TGTGCCATCAGTGCTGCTGGAAACACCATATATTTT. Translating gives CAISAAGNTIYF.

The sample holds many counts of this clone. This chain joins TRBV6-2 or TRBV6-3 and TRBJ2-5, with 9 bases fitting TRBD1. The CDR3 has 16 residues. Trimming at V came to 0 bases and at J to 5 bases, leaving 7 bases not matched to a gene. From germline, CDR1 is MNHEY and CDR2 SVGEGT. The CDR3 nucleotides read TGTGCCAGCAGTTACTCCGGAGGGACAGGGATGGAGACCCAGTACTTC. Translating gives CASSYSGGTGMETQYF.

The J gene is TRBJ2-2, the V gene TRBV25-1; TRBD2 agrees at 12 bases. The V gene's germline CDR1 is MGHDK and CDR2 SYGVNS. This CDR3 contains 18 residues. Unmatched junction bases numbered 4, after V lost 2 bases and J lost 0 bases. CDR3 amino acids: CASSEGLAGIPNTGELFF. The CDR3 bases are TGTGCCAGCAGTGAAGGACTAGCGGGAATACCGAACACCGGGGAGCTGTTTTTT.

The chain carries TRBV19 and TRBJ2-3; 9 bases are a match to TRBD1. The CDR3 is 15 residues long. J was trimmed by 3 bases and V by 3 bases; bases with no gene match: 4. In germline, CDR1 is LNHDA, CDR2 SQIVND (reference sequence). Written as DNA, the CDR3 is TGTGCCAGTAGTATTTTTGGGACAGGGACAGATACGCAGTATTTT. Translated, it gives CASSIFGTGTDTQYF.

This chain links TRBV7-9 with TRBJ2-5; D is possibly TRBD1 (5 bases). The CDR3 is made up of 15 amino acids. Germline CDR1 is SEHNR and CDR2 is FQNEAQ (reference sequence). V lost 4 bases, J lost 4 bases, and 16 bases lay in between. This CDR3 reads CASSSGPSKGETQYF. In DNA form, the CDR3 reads TGTGCCAGCAGCTCAGGGCCGTCTAAGGGAGAGACCCAGTACTTC.

This chain links TRBV4-3 with TRBJ2-2; 8 nucleotides line up with TRBD1. This CDR3 has 14 residues. The germline V gene encodes CDR1 LGHNA and CDR2 YSLEER. Losses at the gene ends were 2 bases for V and 5 bases for J; bases not matched to a gene: 1. Here the CDR3 reads CASSQNRGTGELFF. The CDR3 DNA sequence: TGCGCCAGCAGCCAAAACAGGGGGACCGGGGAGCTGTTTTTT.

The CDR3: CASSGTGVFTDTQYF. CDR3 DNA: TGTGCCAGCAGTGGGACAGGGGTTTTCACAGATACGCAGTATTTT. The gene calls are TRBV28 and TRBJ2-3; 10 bases map to TRBD1. This CDR3 has 15 amino acids. Germline-derived CDR1 and CDR2 are MDHEN and SYDVKM. The J segment lost 2 bases and the V segment lost 5 bases, leaving 4 bases of the junction unmatched.

This clone was observed once. The CDR3 coding sequence is TGTGCCAGCAGCCAAGTGACCGGGACAGGGGCGAACACCATATATTTT. Amino acid sequence: CASSQVTGTGANTIYF. The chain combines TRBV4-2 with TRBJ1-3; 10 positions agree with TRBD1. The V gene's germline CDR1 is LGHNA and CDR2 YNFKEQ. CDR3 length: 16 residues. V lost 1 base, J lost 7 bases, and 7 bases stayed unmatched.

The DNA for the CDR3 is TGTGCCAGCCTCGGACAGGGGAACTATGGCTACACCTTC. Protein product: CASLGQGNYGYTF. The rearrangement uses TRBV12-3 or TRBV12-4 and TRBJ1-2; TRBD1 aligns across 9 bases. The trim removed 8 bases at V and 2 bases at J, leaving 3 bases unmatched. The CDR3 has 13 amino acids.